A single sample gave rise to the 27 T cell receptor beta chains below, sequenced in a study of blood T cell repertoires in COVID-19. Assay: immunoSEQ multiplex PCR; the TCRdb copy retains only in-frame clones and omits some. Of about 36,000 clones listed, around nine tenths were seen once; the top ten hold around 4.9%. The material sequenced was peripheral blood. Source of these receptors: a human donor in a cohort sampled during active COVID-19.

J is TRBJ1-2 and V is TRBV6-5; the D gene is possibly TRBD1 (5 bases). This CDR3 spans 15 amino acids. Trimming stripped 9 bases from V and 6 bases from J, with 23 bases between. Germline V gene lookup returns CDR1 MNHEY and CDR2 SVGAGI. The chain's CDR3 is CASVSGGRKMNGYTF. CDR3 bases: TGTGCCAGTGTTTCCGGGGGGAGAAAGATGAATGGCTACACCTTC.

V usage is TRBV7-2 and J usage is TRBJ2-5; 13 nucleotides line up with TRBD2. The J segment lost 5 bases and the V segment lost 5 bases, leaving 11 bases of the junction unmatched. The V gene's germline CDR1 is SGHTA and CDR2 FQGNSA. CDR3 length: 17 residues. This CDR3 is CASSRRSGLAGRETQYF. CDR3 DNA sequence: TGTGCCAGCAGCCGCAGGTCGGGACTAGCGGGAAGGGAGACCCAGTACTTC.

V is TRBV9 and J is TRBJ2-2; 8 positions match TRBD2. Unmatched junction bases numbered 4, after V lost 0 bases and J lost 0 bases. This CDR3 spans 17 amino acids. Germline V CDR1 and CDR2: SGDLS, YYNGEE. The CDR3 DNA reads TGTGCCAGCAGCGTAGGGGACGGGAGGGCGAACACCGGGGAGCTGTTTTTT. Its protein is CASSVGDGRANTGELFF.

The CDR3 loop is CASSLAGTGSSYEQYF. The CDR3 coding sequence is TGTGCCAGCAGCTTAGCAGGGACAGGAAGCTCCTACGAGCAGTACTTC. The chain has TRBV7-2 and TRBJ2-7, with TRBD1 matching over 8 bases. Germline lookup yields CDR1 SGHTA and CDR2 FQGNSA. The CDR3 length is 16 residues. J was trimmed by 0 bases and V by 0 bases; bases with no gene match: 4.

This clone was seen a few times. This rearrangement joins TRBV2 to TRBJ2-7, with D possibly TRBD2 on 6 matching bases. The germline gives CDR1 SNHLY, CDR2 FYNNEI. The V end was cut by 2 bases, the J end by 7 bases, with 12 bases between. The CDR3 extends over 13 amino acids. The CDR3 coding sequence is TGTGCCAGCAGTGAATTTTTGGGGGGAGAGCAGTACTTC. It specifies CASSEFLGGEQYF.

This sequence joins TRBV23-1 and TRBJ2-7, with TRBD2 identical over 10 bases. TRBV23-1 is known as an ORF, though its function is uncertain. This CDR3 is built from 14 residues. V lost 7 bases to trimming and J lost 5 bases; unmatched junction nucleotides: 8. CDR3 loop: CASTPSGSPHEQYF. The DNA for the CDR3 is TGCGCCAGCACCCCTAGCGGGAGCCCCCACGAGCAGTACTTC.

The rearrangement links TRBV30 to TRBJ1-2, with TRBD1 matching over 9 bases. J was trimmed by 6 bases and V by 2 bases; bases with no gene match: 10. The CDR3 is made up of 15 amino acids. From germline, CDR1 is GTSNPN and CDR2 SVGIG (reference sequence). CDR3 protein: CAWSTGQGKKHGYTF. CDR3 in DNA: TGTGCCTGGAGTACGGGACAGGGTAAAAAGCATGGCTACACCTTC.

V usage is TRBV5-1 and J usage is TRBJ2-5; TRBD2 agrees at 9 bases. This CDR3 contains 15 residues. The germline V gene has CDR1 SGHRS and CDR2 YFSETQ. The J segment lost 1 base and the V segment lost 1 base, leaving 2 bases of the junction unmatched. CDR3 region: CASSLSTSGQETQYF. The DNA for the CDR3 is TGCGCCAGCAGCTTGTCGACTAGCGGCCAAGAGACCCAGTACTTC.

V usage is TRBV19 and J usage is TRBJ2-7; 11 nucleotides match TRBD2. CDR1 is LNHDA and CDR2 is SQIVND in the germline V gene (reference sequence). This CDR3 has 15 amino acids. With V trimmed by 4 bases and J by 7 bases, 9 bases remained unmatched. CDR3: CASSSPLAGAGEQYF. CDR3 DNA sequence: TGTGCCAGTAGTAGCCCACTAGCGGGAGCGGGGGAGCAGTACTTC.

The rearrangement links TRBV28 to TRBJ2-7, with TRBD1 matching over 8 bases. J lost 9 bases, V lost 8 bases, and 9 bases had no gene match. The CDR3 covers 12 residues. CDR1 and CDR2 (germline): MDHEN, SYDVKM. The CDR3, as DNA: TGTGCCAGCCGGGACAGGAGTTCTTGGCAGTACTTC. Protein product: CASRDRSSWQYF.

The chain is built from TRBV27 and TRBJ2-4; no clear D. V dropped 2 bases and J dropped 4 bases, with 6 bases sitting between them. This CDR3 contains 13 residues. CDR1 is MNHEY and CDR2 is SMNVEV in the germline V gene (reference sequence). The CDR3 region is CASSLREKNIQYF. As DNA, the CDR3 is TGTGCCAGCAGTTTACGCGAGAAAAACATTCAGTACTTC.

Written as DNA, the CDR3 is TGTGCCAGTGGACAGGACAGACGCTCCTACAATGAGCAGTTCTTC. Encoded protein: CASGQDRRSYNEQFF. The V gene is TRBV19, the J gene TRBJ2-1, with 7 nucleotides matching TRBD1. Germline CDR1 and CDR2: LNHDA and SQIVND (reference sequence). The CDR3 has 15 amino acids. With V trimmed by 8 bases and J by 0 bases, 7 bases remained unmatched.

CDR3 coding DNA: TGCAGCGTCGGCCGACTAGCGGAGAACACAGATACGCAGTATTTT. Amino acids: CSVGRLAENTDTQYF. The chain links TRBV29-1 to TRBJ2-3; 9 bases align to TRBD2. Germline CDR1 reads SQVTM; CDR2 reads ANQGSEA. The CDR3 is made up of 15 amino acids. The trim removed 6 bases at V and 2 bases at J, leaving 9 bases unmatched.

The chain employs TRBV11-2 and TRBJ2-5; TRBD2 agrees at 11 bases. V shed 0 bases, J shed 4 bases, and the junction held 1 base outside the gene matches. Per the germline V gene, CDR1 is SGHAT and CDR2 is FQNNGV. This CDR3 has 15 residues. The CDR3 DNA is TGTGCCAGCAGCTTAGATGGGACTAGCGGAGAGACCCAGTACTTC. Translated, it gives CASSLDGTSGETQYF.

The chain links TRBV27 to TRBJ2-3; 8 positions match TRBD2. V dropped 4 bases and J dropped 4; count of bases not matched to a gene: 7. Per germline, CDR1 MNHEY and CDR2 SMNVEV (reference sequence). This CDR3 comprises 15 residues. The CDR3 region is CASSYLAGGADTQYF. CDR3 DNA sequence: TGTGCCAGCAGTTACCTAGCGGGTGGCGCAGATACGCAGTATTTT.

This clone was counted once. V and J are TRBV18 and TRBJ2-7; D is ambiguous. The V end was cut by 5 bases, the J end by 1 base, with 15 bases between. Germline lookup yields CDR1 KGHSH and CDR2 LQKENI. The CDR3 extends over 15 amino acids. CDR3 bases: TGTGCCAGCTCAGACCTCGACTCCTCTTCCTACGAGCAGTACTTC. Translating gives CASSDLDSSSYEQYF.

J is TRBJ2-3 and V is TRBV11-3, with D tentatively TRBD2 (6 bases). The CDR3 has 15 residues. Trimming shortened V by 1 base and J by 3 bases, and 11 bases separated the two germline ends. The germline V gene encodes CDR1 SGHNT and CDR2 YENEEA. The DNA of the CDR3 is TGTGCCAGCAGCTTAGCGCGGGGTGCTACAGATACGCAGTATTTT. Translating it yields CASSLARGATDTQYF.

This clone was recorded only once. The genes are TRBV6-1 and TRBJ2-1, with D possibly matching TRBD2 (5 bases). Trimming left V 0 bases short and J 0 bases short, with 9 bases between. The CDR3 runs 16 residues. Germline CDR1 MNHNS, CDR2 SASEGT. Here the CDR3 reads CASSEAVRGSYNEQFF. The CDR3 DNA follows: TGTGCCAGCAGTGAAGCTGTCCGGGGCTCCTACAATGAGCAGTTCTTC.

This sequence joins TRBV5-1 and TRBJ2-2, with 8 nucleotides matching TRBD2. Per the germline V gene, CDR1 is SGHRS and CDR2 is YFSETQ. V dropped 2 bases and J dropped 7; count of bases not matched to a gene: 10. The CDR3 loop spans 16 amino acids. CDR3 in DNA: TGCGCCAGCAGCTTAACTAGCGGCCCTTTAGGCGGGGAGCTGTTTTTT. It is translated as CASSLTSGPLGGELFF.

The rearrangement links TRBV6-5 to TRBJ2-1; TRBD2 agrees at 7 bases. V dropped 3 bases and J dropped 7; count of bases not matched to a gene: 12. The germline gives CDR1 MNHEY, CDR2 SVGAGI. The CDR3 length is 16 residues. CDR3 protein: CASSYGGEGRWNEQFF. The CDR3 DNA reads TGTGCCAGCAGTTATGGGGGGGAGGGCCGCTGGAATGAGCAGTTCTTC.

A single count supports this clone. The chain recombines TRBV5-1 with TRBJ2-5, with 8 bases fitting TRBD1. The V segment lost 3 bases and the J segment 4 bases; nucleotides outside the gene matches: 8. The CDR3 has 15 amino acids. Germline CDR1 SGHRS, CDR2 YFSETQ. The CDR3 loop reads CASSSLLQGGETQYF. The CDR3 coding sequence is TGCGCCAGCAGCTCGCTCCTACAGGGGGGAGAGACCCAGTACTTC.

V gene TRBV6-5 combines with J gene TRBJ2-2; TRBD2 agrees at 7 bases. The CDR3 runs 13 residues. After removal of 7 bases from V and 5 bases from J, the junction contained 4 bases not matched to a gene. Germline V lookup: CDR1 MNHEY, CDR2 SVGAGI. The CDR3 loop reads CASTSGLTGELFF. CDR3 DNA sequence: TGTGCCAGCACTAGCGGACTTACCGGGGAGCTGTTTTTT.

This clone was detected only once. V and J are TRBV28 and TRBJ2-7; tentatively, D is TRBD2 (6 bases). CDR1 is MDHEN and CDR2 is SYDVKM in the germline V gene. The CDR3 totals 15 residues. With 7 bases removed from V and 4 bases from J, the gap between germline ends came to 20 bases. Here the CDR3 DNA reads TGTGCCAGCACCGTCGGAGGGCCTGGGAGTTACGAGCAGTACTTC. Protein product: CASTVGGPGSYEQYF.

This clone is classed as medium-sized. V and J are TRBV4-3 and TRBJ2-7; TRBD2 agrees at 7 bases. V was pared by 2 bases and J by 10 bases, with 14 bases of the junction left unmatched. CDR1 and CDR2 (germline): LGHNA, YSLEER. The CDR3 extends over 15 amino acids. CDR3 protein: CASSQTDRAPGGQYF. The CDR3 nucleotides are TGCGCCAGCAGCCAAACAGATAGGGCCCCGGGGGGACAGTACTTC.

The chain couples TRBV28 to TRBJ2-1; TRBD2 aligns across 14 bases. Germline CDR1 and CDR2: MDHEN and SYDVKM. J lost 6 bases, V lost 6 bases, and 4 bases had no gene match. This CDR3 region has 15 residues. The CDR3 sequence is CASSNGLAGGNEQFF. For the CDR3, the DNA is TGTGCCAGCAGCAACGGACTAGCGGGAGGCAATGAGCAGTTCTTC.

The J gene is TRBJ2-1, the V gene TRBV5-1, with D maybe TRBD2 (6 bases). V lost 3 bases to trimming and J lost 7 bases, with 11 bases between them. The CDR3 is 13 amino acids. The germline gives CDR1 SGHRS, CDR2 YFSETQ. The CDR3 bases are TGCGCCAGCAGCTCCCGGGGGTGGAATGAGCAGTTCTTC. Protein sequence: CASSSRGWNEQFF.

The chain uses TRBV9 and TRBJ1-3, with TRBD1 matching 7 bases. CDR1 SGDLS and CDR2 YYNGEE come from the germline V gene. The V gene end was trimmed by 4 bases and the J gene end by 0 bases; junction bases not matched to a gene: 7. The CDR3 has 16 amino acids. The CDR3 DNA reads as TGTGCCAGCAGCTTACCGGGACAGAGCTCTGGAAACACCATATATTTT. Protein: CASSLPGQSSGNTIYF.